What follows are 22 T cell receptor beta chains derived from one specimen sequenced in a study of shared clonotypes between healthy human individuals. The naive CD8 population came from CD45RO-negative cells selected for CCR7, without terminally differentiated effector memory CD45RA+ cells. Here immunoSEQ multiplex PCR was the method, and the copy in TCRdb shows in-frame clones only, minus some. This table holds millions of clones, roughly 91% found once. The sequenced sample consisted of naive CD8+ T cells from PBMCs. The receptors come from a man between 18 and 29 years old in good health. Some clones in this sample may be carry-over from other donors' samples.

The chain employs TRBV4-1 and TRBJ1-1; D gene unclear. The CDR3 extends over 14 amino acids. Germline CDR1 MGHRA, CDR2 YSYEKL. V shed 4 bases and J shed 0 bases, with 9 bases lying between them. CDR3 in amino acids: CASSPTTVNTEAFF. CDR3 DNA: TGCGCCAGCAGCCCGACCACAGTGAACACTGAAGCTTTCTTT.

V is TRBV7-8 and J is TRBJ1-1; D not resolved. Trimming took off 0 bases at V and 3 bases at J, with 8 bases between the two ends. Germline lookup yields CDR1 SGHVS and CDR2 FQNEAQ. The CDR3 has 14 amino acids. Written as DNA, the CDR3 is TGTGCCAGCAGCTTAGCCGGGCAAGACACTGAAGCTTTCTTT. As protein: CASSLAGQDTEAFF.

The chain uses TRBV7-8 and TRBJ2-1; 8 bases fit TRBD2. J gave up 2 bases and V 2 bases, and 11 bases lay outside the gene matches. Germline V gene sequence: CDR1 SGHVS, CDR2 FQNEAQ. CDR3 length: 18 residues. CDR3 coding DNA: TGTGCCAGCAGCTTATCATCTAGCGGGCCAGCTACCTACAATGAGCAGTTCTTC. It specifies CASSLSSSGPATYNEQFF.

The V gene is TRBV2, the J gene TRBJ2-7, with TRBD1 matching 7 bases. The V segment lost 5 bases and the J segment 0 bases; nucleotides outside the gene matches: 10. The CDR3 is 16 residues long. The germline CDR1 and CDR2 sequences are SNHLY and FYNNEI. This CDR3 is CASSIHRGSYSYEQYF. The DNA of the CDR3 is TGTGCCAGCAGTATCCACAGGGGATCCTACTCCTACGAGCAGTACTTC.

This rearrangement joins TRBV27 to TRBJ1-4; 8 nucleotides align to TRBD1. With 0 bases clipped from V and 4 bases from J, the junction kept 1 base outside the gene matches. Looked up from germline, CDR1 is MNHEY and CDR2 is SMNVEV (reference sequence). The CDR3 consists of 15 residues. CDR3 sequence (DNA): TGTGCCAGCAGTTTATCAACAGGGGGTAATGAAAAACTGTTTTTT. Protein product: CASSLSTGGNEKLFF.

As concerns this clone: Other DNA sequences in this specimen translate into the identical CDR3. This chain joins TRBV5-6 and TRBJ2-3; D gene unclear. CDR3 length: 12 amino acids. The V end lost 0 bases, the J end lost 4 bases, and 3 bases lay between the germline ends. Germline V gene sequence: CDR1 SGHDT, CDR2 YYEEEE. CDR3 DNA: TGTGCCAGCAGCTTGGGTTCAGATACGCAGTATTTT. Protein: CASSLGSDTQYF.

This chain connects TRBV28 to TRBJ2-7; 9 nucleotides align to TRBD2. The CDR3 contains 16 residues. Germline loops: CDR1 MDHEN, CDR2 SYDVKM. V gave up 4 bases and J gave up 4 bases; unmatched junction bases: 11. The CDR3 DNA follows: TGTGCCAGCAGTTCCAGGCCGGCGGGAGGGTTGTACGAGCAGTACTTC. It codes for CASSSRPAGGLYEQYF.

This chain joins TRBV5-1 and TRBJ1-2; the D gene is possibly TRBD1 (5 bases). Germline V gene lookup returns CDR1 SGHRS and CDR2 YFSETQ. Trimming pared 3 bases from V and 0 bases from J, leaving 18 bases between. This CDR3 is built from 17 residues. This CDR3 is CASSWGRLQESNYGYTF. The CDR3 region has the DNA TGCGCCAGCAGCTGGGGACGGCTCCAAGAATCTAACTATGGCTACACCTTC.

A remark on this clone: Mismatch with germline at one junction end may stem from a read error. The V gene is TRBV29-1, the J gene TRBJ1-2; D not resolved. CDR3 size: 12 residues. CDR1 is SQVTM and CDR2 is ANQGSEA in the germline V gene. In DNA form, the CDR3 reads TGCAGCGCCGATACCCGTTGGGCCCTCAATCTTTTC. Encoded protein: CSADTRWALNLF. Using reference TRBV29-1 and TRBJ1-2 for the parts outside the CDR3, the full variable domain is SAVISQKPSRDICQRGTSLTIQCQVDSQVTMMFWYRQQPGQSLTLIATANQGSEATYESGFVIDKFPISRPNLTFSTLTVSNMSPEDSSIYLCSADTRWALNLFGSGTRLTVV.

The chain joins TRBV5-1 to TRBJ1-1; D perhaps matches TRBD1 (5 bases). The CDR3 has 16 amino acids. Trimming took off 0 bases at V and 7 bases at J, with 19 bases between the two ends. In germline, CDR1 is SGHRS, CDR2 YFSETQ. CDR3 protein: CASSLVGATGEGEAFF. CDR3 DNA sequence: TGCGCCAGCAGCTTGGTTGGGGCGACCGGGGAGGGTGAAGCTTTCTTT.

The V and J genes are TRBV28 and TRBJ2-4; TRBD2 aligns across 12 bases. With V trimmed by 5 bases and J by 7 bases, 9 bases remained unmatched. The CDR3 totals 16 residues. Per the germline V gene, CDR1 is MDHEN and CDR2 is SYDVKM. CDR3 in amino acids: CASSGLAGGQMNIQYF. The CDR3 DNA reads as TGTGCCAGCAGTGGCCTAGCGGGAGGGCAAATGAACATTCAGTACTTC.

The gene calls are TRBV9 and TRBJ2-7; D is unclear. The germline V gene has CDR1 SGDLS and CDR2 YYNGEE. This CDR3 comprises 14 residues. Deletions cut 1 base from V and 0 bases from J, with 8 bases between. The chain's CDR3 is CASSVLANSYEQYF. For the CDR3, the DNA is TGTGCCAGCAGCGTACTCGCGAACTCCTACGAGCAGTACTTC.

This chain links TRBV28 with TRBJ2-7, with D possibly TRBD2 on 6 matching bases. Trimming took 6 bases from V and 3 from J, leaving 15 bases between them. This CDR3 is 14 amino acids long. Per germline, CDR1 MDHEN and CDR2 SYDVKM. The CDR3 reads CASSDLEGGYEQYF. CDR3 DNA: TGTGCCAGCAGCGATTTGGAGGGTGGCTACGAGCAGTACTTC.

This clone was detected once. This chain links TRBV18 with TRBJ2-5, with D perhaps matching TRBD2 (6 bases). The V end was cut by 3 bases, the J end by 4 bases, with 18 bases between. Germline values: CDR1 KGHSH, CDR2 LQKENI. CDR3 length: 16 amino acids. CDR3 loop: CASSPLGQGGRETQYF. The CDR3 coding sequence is TGTGCCAGCTCACCTCTTGGACAAGGAGGGCGAGAGACCCAGTACTTC. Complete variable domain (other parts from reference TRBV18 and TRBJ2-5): NAGVMQNPRHLVRRRGQEARLRCSPMKGHSHVYWYRQLPEEGLKFMVYLQKENIIDESGMPKERFSAEFPKEGPSILRIQQVVRGDSAAYFCASSPLGQGGRETQYFGPGTRLLVL.

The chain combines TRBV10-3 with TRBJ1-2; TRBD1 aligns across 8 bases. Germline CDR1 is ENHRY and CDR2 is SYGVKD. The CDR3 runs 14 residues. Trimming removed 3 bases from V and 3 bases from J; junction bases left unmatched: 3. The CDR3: CAISDPGGDYGYTF. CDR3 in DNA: TGTGCCATCAGTGACCCAGGGGGCGACTATGGCTACACCTTC.

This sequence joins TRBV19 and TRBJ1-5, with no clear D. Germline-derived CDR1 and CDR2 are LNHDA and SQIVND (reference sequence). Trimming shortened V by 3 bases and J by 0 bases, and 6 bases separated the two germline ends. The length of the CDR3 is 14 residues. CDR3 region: CASSIDASNQPQHF. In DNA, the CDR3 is TGTGCCAGTAGTATTGACGCTAGCAATCAGCCCCAGCATTTT.

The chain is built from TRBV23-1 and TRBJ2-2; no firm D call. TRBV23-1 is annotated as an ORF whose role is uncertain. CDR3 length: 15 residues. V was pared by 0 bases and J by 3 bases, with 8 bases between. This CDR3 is CASSQSARYTGELFF. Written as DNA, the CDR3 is TGCGCCAGCAGTCAATCGGCCAGGTACACCGGGGAGCTGTTTTTT.

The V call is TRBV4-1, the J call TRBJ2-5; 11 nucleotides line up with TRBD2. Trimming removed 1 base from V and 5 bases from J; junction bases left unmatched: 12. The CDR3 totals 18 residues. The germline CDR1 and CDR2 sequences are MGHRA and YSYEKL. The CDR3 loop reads CASSQAVGSGRAQETQYF. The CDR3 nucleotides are TGCGCCAGCAGCCAAGCGGTGGGTAGCGGGAGGGCCCAGGAGACCCAGTACTTC.

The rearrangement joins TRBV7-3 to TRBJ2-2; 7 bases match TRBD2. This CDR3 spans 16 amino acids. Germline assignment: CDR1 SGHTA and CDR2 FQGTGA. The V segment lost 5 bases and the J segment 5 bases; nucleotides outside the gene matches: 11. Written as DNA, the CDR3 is TGTGCCAGCAGCACCCGACAGCGGGAAGGTACCGGGGAGCTGTTTTTT. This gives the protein CASSTRQREGTGELFF.

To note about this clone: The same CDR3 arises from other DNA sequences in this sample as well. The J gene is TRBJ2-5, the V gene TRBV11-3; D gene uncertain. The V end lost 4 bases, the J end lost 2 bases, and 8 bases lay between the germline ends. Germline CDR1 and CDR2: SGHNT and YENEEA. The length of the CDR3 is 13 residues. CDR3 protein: CASSSRAQETQYF. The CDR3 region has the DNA TGTGCCAGCAGCTCCCGGGCTCAAGAGACCCAGTACTTC.

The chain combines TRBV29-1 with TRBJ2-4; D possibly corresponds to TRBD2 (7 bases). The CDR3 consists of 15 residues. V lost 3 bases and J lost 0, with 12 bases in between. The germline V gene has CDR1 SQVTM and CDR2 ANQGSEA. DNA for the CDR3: TGCAGCGTTGAGGGGGGGCAGCTAGCCAAAAACATTCAGTACTTC. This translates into CSVEGGQLAKNIQYF.

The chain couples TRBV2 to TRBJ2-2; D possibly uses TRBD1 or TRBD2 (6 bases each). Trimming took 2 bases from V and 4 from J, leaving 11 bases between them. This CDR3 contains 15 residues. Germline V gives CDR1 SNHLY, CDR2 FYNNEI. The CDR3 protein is CASSEWGAPTGELFF. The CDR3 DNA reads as TGTGCCAGCAGTGAATGGGGGGCTCCCACCGGGGAGCTGTTTTTT.